Listed below are T cell receptor beta chains from one sample, sequenced in a study of T cell responses to AZD1222 COVID-19 vaccine. Sequencing was performed with immunoSEQ multiplex PCR; in TCRdb, only in-frame clones are kept and a portion is missing. Of approximately 130,000 clones in the sample, approximately 88% were seen once. The material was peripheral blood, obtained 28 days after the second AZD1222 dose. Receptors were obtained from an adult who received the AZD1222 COVID-19 vaccine. CDR3s include the opening cysteine and the closing phenylalanine or tryptophan. D genes are given only for firm matches. Clone size is given for some rows only: seen once, a few or many times, or a class if the clone is expanded.

CDR3aa: CASGGTRGNEQFF; CDR3nt: TGTGCCAGCGGAGGGACTAGGGGCAATGAGCAGTTCTTC; abundance: .; d_gene: TRBD2; j_gene: TRBJ2-1; v_gene: TRBV7-3
CDR3aa: CASSLGIDSILYEQYF; CDR3nt: TGTGCCAGCAGCTTGGGGATCGACTCGATTCTCTACGAGCAGTACTTC; abundance: .; d_gene: .; j_gene: TRBJ2-7; v_gene: TRBV5-8
CDR3aa: CASSLGGQGREKLFF; CDR3nt: TGTGCCAGCAGCCTCGGGGGACAGGGGCGAGAAAAACTGTTTTTT; abundance: .; d_gene: TRBD1; j_gene: TRBJ1-4; v_gene: TRBV11-3
CDR3aa: CATSAQGGDEQFF; CDR3nt: TGTGCCACCAGTGCCCAGGGAGGCGATGAGCAGTTCTTC; abundance: few; d_gene: .; j_gene: TRBJ2-1; v_gene: TRBV24-1
CDR3aa: CASSPQTGYGNTIYF; CDR3nt: TGTGCCAGCAGCCCTCAGACAGGGTACGGAAACACCATATATTTT; abundance: .; d_gene: TRBD1; j_gene: TRBJ1-3; v_gene: TRBV3-1/TRBV3-2
CDR3aa: CASRSPQRTEAFF; CDR3nt: TGTGCCAGCCGTTCGCCTCAGCGCACTGAAGCTTTCTTT; abundance: .; d_gene: .; j_gene: TRBJ1-1; v_gene: TRBV28
CDR3aa: CASSLGGQLAKKLFF; CDR3nt: TGTGCCAGCAGCTTAGGGGGACAGCTAGCGAAAAAACTGTTTTTT; abundance: .; d_gene: TRBD1; j_gene: TRBJ1-4; v_gene: TRBV7-9
CDR3aa: CASSAQRGNTEAFF; CDR3nt: TGTGCCAGCAGTGCCCAGAGGGGAAACACTGAAGCTTTCTTT; abundance: once; d_gene: .; j_gene: TRBJ1-1; v_gene: TRBV2
CDR3aa: CASSPVQGRVGYTF; CDR3nt: TGTGCCAGCTCCCCGGTACAGGGGCGGGTTGGCTACACCTTC; abundance: .; d_gene: TRBD1; j_gene: TRBJ1-2; v_gene: TRBV2
CDR3aa: CASSLAGGGQPQHF; CDR3nt: TGCGCCAGCAGCTTGGCAGGGGGCGGCCAGCCCCAGCATTTT; abundance: .; d_gene: TRBD1; j_gene: TRBJ1-5; v_gene: TRBV5-1
CDR3aa: CAWSQGQGESEGYTF; CDR3nt: TGTGCCTGGAGCCAAGGACAGGGGGAGAGTGAGGGCTACACCTTC; abundance: .; d_gene: TRBD1; j_gene: TRBJ1-2; v_gene: TRBV30
CDR3aa: CASSSGENTEAFF; CDR3nt: TGCGCCAGCAGCTCGGGAGAGAACACTGAAGCTTTCTTT; abundance: .; d_gene: .; j_gene: TRBJ1-1; v_gene: TRBV5-1
CDR3aa: CASSLGVYQNTEAFF; CDR3nt: TGTGCCAGCAGCTTGGGGGTATACCAGAACACTGAAGCTTTCTTT; abundance: .; d_gene: .; j_gene: TRBJ1-1; v_gene: TRBV7-2
CDR3aa: CASRVAGTHTGELFF; CDR3nt: TGTGCCAGCAGGGTAGCCGGGACCCACACCGGGGAGCTGTTTTTT; abundance: .; d_gene: .; j_gene: TRBJ2-2; v_gene: TRBV11-2
CDR3aa: CASSIDRASYGYTF; CDR3nt: TGTGCCAGCAGTATCGACAGGGCGAGCTATGGCTACACCTTC; abundance: .; d_gene: TRBD1; j_gene: TRBJ1-2; v_gene: TRBV28
CDR3aa: CSVTADEHGYTF; CDR3nt: TGCAGCGTTACGGCAGATGAACATGGCTACACCTTC; abundance: .; d_gene: .; j_gene: TRBJ1-2; v_gene: TRBV29-1
CDR3aa: CASSHIGLAKNIQYF; CDR3nt: TGTGCCAGCAGCCATATAGGTCTAGCCAAAAACATTCAGTACTTC; abundance: .; d_gene: .; j_gene: TRBJ2-4; v_gene: TRBV3-1/TRBV3-2
CDR3aa: CASSHPTGRAFF; CDR3nt: TGTGCCAGCAGCCACCCAACAGGGAGAGCTTTCTTT; abundance: .; d_gene: .; j_gene: TRBJ1-1; v_gene: TRBV7-9
CDR3aa: CASKEPDRGINTEAFF; CDR3nt: TGTGCCAGCAAAGAACCGGACAGGGGGATTAACACTGAAGCTTTCTTT; abundance: .; d_gene: TRBD1; j_gene: TRBJ1-1; v_gene: TRBV7-8
CDR3aa: CASSERQMNTEAFF; CDR3nt: TGTGCCAGTAGTGAGAGACAGATGAACACTGAAGCTTTCTTT; abundance: .; d_gene: .; j_gene: TRBJ1-1; v_gene: TRBV19
CDR3aa: CASSLQGYQETQYF; CDR3nt: TGTGCCAGCAGCCTTCAGGGGTACCAAGAGACCCAGTACTTC; abundance: .; d_gene: .; j_gene: TRBJ2-5; v_gene: TRBV7-9
CDR3aa: CASSRWGQGNQPQHF; CDR3nt: TGTGCCAGCAGTCGTTGGGGACAGGGCAATCAGCCCCAGCATTTT; abundance: .; d_gene: TRBD1; j_gene: TRBJ1-5; v_gene: TRBV6-5
CDR3aa: CASSYLGGAYEQYF; CDR3nt: TGTGCCAGCAGTTACCTCGGGGGGGCCTACGAGCAGTACTTC; abundance: .; d_gene: TRBD2; j_gene: TRBJ2-7; v_gene: TRBV6-2/TRBV6-3
CDR3aa: CATSRIEAGYGYTF; CDR3nt: TGTGCCACCAGCAGAATTGAGGCAGGGTATGGCTACACCTTC; abundance: .; d_gene: .; j_gene: TRBJ1-2; v_gene: TRBV15
CDR3aa: CASSLRATTKYF; CDR3nt: TGTGCCAGCAGTCTCCGGGCTACGACGAAGTACTTC; abundance: .; d_gene: .; j_gene: TRBJ2-7; v_gene: TRBV28
CDR3aa: CASSSPTGYNSPLHF; CDR3nt: TGTGCCAGCAGTTCCCCGACTGGGTATAATTCACCCCTCCACTTT; abundance: .; d_gene: .; j_gene: TRBJ1-6; v_gene: TRBV27
CDR3aa: CASSEDLAAPEAFF; CDR3nt: TGTGCCAGCAGTGAAGACTTAGCGGCCCCTGAAGCTTTCTTT; abundance: .; d_gene: .; j_gene: TRBJ1-1; v_gene: TRBV2
CDR3aa: CASGLVKWAANTEAFF; CDR3nt: TGTGCTAGTGGTTTGGTAAAGTGGGCAGCGAACACTGAAGCTTTCTTT; abundance: .; d_gene: .; j_gene: TRBJ1-1; v_gene: TRBV12-5
CDR3aa: CASTRGGGTDTQYF; CDR3nt: TGTGCCAGCACCAGGGGGGGAGGCACAGATACGCAGTATTTT; abundance: .; d_gene: .; j_gene: TRBJ2-3; v_gene: TRBV6-5
CDR3aa: CASSSPDRDYEQYF; CDR3nt: TGTGCCAGCAGTTCCCCTGACAGAGACTACGAGCAGTACTTC; abundance: .; d_gene: .; j_gene: TRBJ2-7; v_gene: TRBV28
CDR3aa: CASRDAYREETQYF; CDR3nt: TGTGCCAGCAGAGACGCTTACAGGGAAGAGACCCAGTACTTC; abundance: .; d_gene: .; j_gene: TRBJ2-5; v_gene: TRBV14
CDR3aa: CASRLEGENTEAFF; CDR3nt: TGTGCCAGCAGACTCGAAGGGGAGAACACTGAAGCTTTCTTT; abundance: .; d_gene: .; j_gene: TRBJ1-1; v_gene: TRBV6-6
CDR3aa: CASSSQETQYF; CDR3nt: TGCGCCAGCAGCTCACAAGAGACCCAGTACTTC; abundance: few; d_gene: .; j_gene: TRBJ2-5; v_gene: TRBV5-1
CDR3aa: CASSIDHGVGANVLTF; CDR3nt: TGTGCCAGTAGTATAGATCACGGGGTCGGGGCCAACGTCCTGACTTTC; abundance: .; d_gene: .; j_gene: TRBJ2-6; v_gene: TRBV19
CDR3aa: CASSGSGGARDTQYF; CDR3nt: TGTGCCAGCAGCGGGAGCGGGGGGGCCCGAGATACGCAGTATTTT; abundance: .; d_gene: TRBD2; j_gene: TRBJ2-3; v_gene: TRBV9
CDR3aa: CASSQDIGGYNSPLHF; CDR3nt: TGTGCCAGCAGCCAAGATATAGGGGGCTATAATTCACCCCTCCACTTT; abundance: .; d_gene: .; j_gene: TRBJ1-6; v_gene: TRBV3-1/TRBV3-2
CDR3aa: CASTYLNQGLETQYF; CDR3nt: TGTGCCAGCACCTACCTGAACCAGGGATTGGAGACCCAGTACTTC; abundance: .; d_gene: .; j_gene: TRBJ2-5; v_gene: TRBV27
CDR3aa: CASSLVGLAYEQYF; CDR3nt: TGTGCCAGCAGTTTAGTAGGGTTAGCCTACGAGCAGTACTTC; abundance: once; d_gene: .; j_gene: TRBJ2-7; v_gene: TRBV27
CDR3aa: CASSLDRGPGELFF; CDR3nt: TGCGCCAGCAGCTTGGACAGGGGGCCCGGGGAGCTGTTTTTT; abundance: .; d_gene: TRBD1; j_gene: TRBJ2-2; v_gene: TRBV5-1
CDR3aa: CASSFSSYEQYF; CDR3nt: TGTGCCAGCAGCTTTAGCTCCTACGAGCAGTACTTC; abundance: .; d_gene: .; j_gene: TRBJ2-7; v_gene: TRBV2
CDR3aa: CASSIQRLPYNEQFF; CDR3nt: TGTGCCAGTAGTATCCAGCGGCTCCCCTACAATGAGCAGTTCTTC; abundance: .; d_gene: .; j_gene: TRBJ2-1; v_gene: TRBV19
CDR3aa: CASSRNYGYTF; CDR3nt: TGTGCCAGCAGCCGGAACTATGGCTACACCTTC; abundance: once; d_gene: .; j_gene: TRBJ1-2; v_gene: TRBV3-1/TRBV3-2
CDR3aa: CASSPGSNRAYGYTF; CDR3nt: TGTGCCAGCTCACCAGGAAGTAACAGGGCCTATGGCTACACCTTC; abundance: .; d_gene: .; j_gene: TRBJ1-2; v_gene: TRBV18
CDR3aa: CASSYVSNQPQHF; CDR3nt: TGTGCCAGCAGTTACGTTTCCAATCAGCCCCAGCATTTT; abundance: .; d_gene: .; j_gene: TRBJ1-5; v_gene: TRBV6-2/TRBV6-3
CDR3aa: CASSYSLGAYTEAFF; CDR3nt: TGTGCCAGCAGTTACTCCTTAGGGGCGTACACTGAAGCTTTCTTT; abundance: .; d_gene: .; j_gene: TRBJ1-1; v_gene: TRBV6-5
CDR3aa: CASSLVGGLGYTF; CDR3nt: TGTGCCAGCAGCTTAGTGGGGGGTCTTGGCTACACCTTC; abundance: .; d_gene: .; j_gene: TRBJ1-2; v_gene: TRBV7-9
CDR3aa: CASSHLTGGRQPQHF; CDR3nt: TGCGCCAGCAGCCATCTGACAGGGGGCCGACAGCCCCAGCATTTT; abundance: once; d_gene: TRBD1; j_gene: TRBJ1-5; v_gene: TRBV4-1
CDR3aa: CASSLALGSGRFGELFF; CDR3nt: TGTGCCAGCAGTTTAGCTTTGGGTAGCGGGAGATTCGGGGAGCTGTTTTTT; abundance: .; d_gene: TRBD2; j_gene: TRBJ2-2; v_gene: TRBV28
CDR3aa: CASSRSENEQFF; CDR3nt: TGTGCCAGCAGTAGGTCTGAGAATGAGCAGTTCTTC; abundance: .; d_gene: .; j_gene: TRBJ2-1; v_gene: TRBV27
CDR3aa: CASSPARLADQYF; CDR3nt: TGTGCCAGCAGCCCCGCCCGGCTAGCGGATCAGTACTTC; abundance: .; d_gene: TRBD2; j_gene: TRBJ2-4; v_gene: TRBV7-9
CDR3aa: CASSIVGGSSNQPQHF; CDR3nt: TGTGCCAGTAGTATAGTAGGGGGATCTAGCAATCAGCCCCAGCATTTT; abundance: .; d_gene: .; j_gene: TRBJ1-5; v_gene: TRBV19
CDR3aa: CAISGGQANYGYTF; CDR3nt: TGTGCCATCAGTGGGGGACAGGCTAACTATGGCTACACCTTC; abundance: .; d_gene: TRBD1; j_gene: TRBJ1-2; v_gene: TRBV10-3
CDR3aa: CASSGLAGGPGVNEQFF; CDR3nt: TGCGCCAGCTCGGGACTAGCGGGAGGGCCGGGGGTGAATGAGCAGTTCTTC; abundance: .; d_gene: TRBD2; j_gene: TRBJ2-1; v_gene: TRBV5-1